This TCR beta chain was sequenced in a study of blood T cell repertoires in COVID-19. This table comes from immunoSEQ multiplex PCR, and its TCRdb copy is limited to in-frame clones, with some not included. This sample carries about 210,000 clones, 70% to 85% of them seen once, and the ten largest clones take 9.7%. The sequenced sample was peripheral blood. This receptor was taken from a man between 45 and 60 years old with active or convalescent COVID-19.

For the CDR3, the DNA is TGTGCCAGCAGCGAAGGGACTACCTACAATGAGCAGTTCTTC. This translates into CASSEGTTYNEQFF. This chain joins TRBV9 and TRBJ2-1, with 7 bases that match TRBD2. This CDR3 is 14 amino acids long. V gave up 3 bases and J gave up 2 bases; unmatched junction bases: 2. CDR1 SGDLS and CDR2 YYNGEE come from the germline V gene.